Listed below are T cell receptor beta chains from one sample, sequenced in a study of vaccination and CD4 T cells after COVID-19. MiXCR, applied by TCRdb to the PCR reads, yields one record per CDR3 protein. The sample contains approximately 6,900 distinct CDR3 sequences, 52% of which appear only once. For these TCRs, the target antigens are not known. The sequencing sample was made of CD4+ T cells from blood, cultured in vitro. The receptor source for this set is a human donor in good health. The CDR3 runs from the conserved cysteine through the conserved F or W. The D gene is left open where the match is weak. Clone size is shown for a subset of rows, as once, few, many or a class of expanded clone.

D: NA; J: TRBJ2-2; size: NA; V: TRBV12-3/TRBV12-4; CDR3: CASSRTVPTGELFF; DNA: TGTGCCAGCAGTCGGACTGTCCCTACCGGGGAGCTGTTTTTT
D: NA; J: TRBJ1-5; size: few; V: TRBV12-3/TRBV12-4; CDR3: CASSSRGYSNQPQHF; DNA: TGTGCCAGCAGTAGTCGGGGATATAGCAATCAGCCCCAGCATTTT
D: TRBD2; J: TRBJ2-7; size: few; V: TRBV20-1; CDR3: CSARVVGASGSLYF; DNA: TGCAGTGCTAGAGTGGTAGGGGCTAGCGGGAGTCTGTACTTC
D: NA; J: TRBJ2-2; size: few; V: TRBV20-1; CDR3: CSARGSTGELFF; DNA: TGCAGTGCTAGAGGCAGCACCGGGGAGCTGTTTTTT
D: NA; J: TRBJ1-5; size: few; V: TRBV19; CDR3: CASSTLPWGNQPQHF; DNA: TGTGCCAGTAGTACGCTACCTTGGGGCAATCAGCCCCAGCATTTT
D: NA; J: TRBJ2-7; size: NA; V: TRBV12-3/TRBV12-4; CDR3: CASSINTGINEQYF; DNA: TGTGCCAGCAGCATCAATACAGGGATCAACGAGCAGTACTTC
D: TRBD2; J: TRBJ2-3; size: few; V: TRBV27; CDR3: CASNYPGLTPDTQYF; DNA: TGTGCCAGCAATTATCCGGGACTAACCCCCGATACGCAGTATTTT
D: TRBD1; J: TRBJ2-1; size: NA; V: TRBV2; CDR3: CASTRDRRASNEQFF; DNA: TGTGCCAGCACCAGGGACAGGCGGGCTAGTAATGAGCAGTTCTTC
D: TRBD1; J: TRBJ1-2; size: NA; V: TRBV7-2; CDR3: CASSGYRGLDGYTF; DNA: TGTGCCAGCAGCGGGTACAGGGGATTGGATGGCTACACCTTC
D: TRBD1; J: TRBJ2-4; size: NA; V: TRBV6-1; CDR3: CASSPGNRGRAKNIQYF; DNA: TGTGCCAGCAGTCCGGGAAACAGGGGGAGAGCCAAAAACATTCAGTACTTC
D: NA; J: TRBJ2-7; size: once; V: TRBV4-2; CDR3: CASSQGRLGLNSYEQYF; DNA: TGTGCCAGCAGCCAGGGGCGATTGGGACTCAACTCCTACGAGCAGTACTTC
D: NA; J: TRBJ2-1; size: few; V: TRBV27; CDR3: CASSLYTGWDEQFF; DNA: TGTGCCAGCAGTTTATACACAGGGTGGGATGAGCAGTTCTTC